In this sample, the clone carrying this T cell receptor (beta chain) turned up a few times. Its antigen remains unidentified. Expressed TCRB transcripts were sequenced because the isolated RNA had all been reverse transcribed beforehand. Data came from immunoSEQ multiplex PCR; TCRdb stores just in-frame clones and leaves some out. The repertoire includes 810,000 or so clones, about a sixth of them detected once, and 0.02% to 0.03% sits in the top ten. The CDR3 spans 16 residues. Germline trimming cut 1 base from V and 8 bases from J; bases unmatched to any gene: 11. Germline assignment: CDR1 LGHNA and CDR2 YSLEER. This record belongs to a study of beta chain features in type 1 diabetes. Study-wide results and limits: The naive, central memory and Treg TCRB repertoires showed an apparent similarity that was greater among patients than among healthy donors.

The sequence was collected from a young woman in good health. The rearrangement links TRBV4-3 to TRBJ1-2, with 9 bases that match TRBD1. The source material was naive CD4+ T cells from blood. The CDR3, as DNA: TGCGCCAGCAGCCAAGTGGGACAGGGTTCCTTAGTAGGCTACACCTTC. As protein: CASSQVGQGSLVGYTF.